Following are 18 T cell receptor beta chains from one sample sequenced in a study of blood T cell repertoires in COVID-19. Generated by immunoSEQ multiplex PCR, the TCRdb table keeps only in-frame clones and is missing some. The sample has approximately 270,000 clones, approximately 90% seen once; the top ten hold approximately 3%. The specimen sequenced was PBMCs or T cells enriched from blood (not recorded which). These receptors all stem from a man between 35 and 55 years old who had been exposed to COVID-19.

This chain joins TRBV3-1 (or the pseudogene TRBV3-2) and TRBJ1-6; weak D call: TRBD1 (6 bases). Germline V gene data show CDR1 as LGHDT and CDR2 as YNNKEL (reference sequence). This CDR3 region has 15 residues. V lost 4 bases, J lost 9 bases, and 16 bases lay in between. The CDR3 coding sequence is TGTGCCAGCAGCCCGCGCCCAGGGGCGGGTTCACCCCTCCACTTT. This codes for CASSPRPGAGSPLHF.

This rearrangement joins TRBV2 to TRBJ1-1; D remains unclear. The V and J ends lost 4 bases and 4 bases respectively, with 13 bases between them. The CDR3 is 14 amino acids. Germline V CDR1 and CDR2: SNHLY, FYNNEI. This CDR3 reads CASSATGRGTEAFF. The CDR3 coding sequence is TGTGCCAGCAGTGCCACTGGGAGAGGCACTGAAGCTTTCTTT.

The V call is TRBV4-3, the J call TRBJ2-2; 10 bases map to TRBD1. There are 19 residues in the CDR3. V gave up 7 bases and J gave up 7 bases; unmatched junction bases: 21. Germline CDR1 is LGHNA and CDR2 is YSLEER. For the CDR3, the DNA is TGCGCCAGCAACGCGTACGGGACAGGGGAAATTCGGGTGGTCGGGGAGCTGTTTTTT. Amino acid sequence: CASNAYGTGEIRVVGELFF.

The chain is built from TRBV3-1 (or the pseudogene TRBV3-2) and TRBJ2-2, with 11 bases fitting TRBD1. Losses at the gene ends were 4 bases for V and 7 bases for J; bases not matched to a gene: 5. Germline-derived CDR1 and CDR2 are LGHDT and YNNKEL (reference sequence). CDR3 length equals 15 residues. The CDR3 protein is CASSRGQGAHGELFF. CDR3 nucleotides: TGTGCCAGCAGCCGTGGACAGGGGGCTCACGGGGAGCTGTTTTTT.

This chain uses TRBV5-5 with TRBJ1-6, with D unclear. The CDR3 length is 14 residues. The V gene's germline CDR1 is SGHKS and CDR2 YYEKEE (reference sequence). Trimming pared 0 bases from V and 8 bases from J, leaving 9 bases between. In nucleotides, the CDR3 is TGTGCCAGCAGCTTGGAACAGTCCTATTCACCCCTCCACTTT. This encodes CASSLEQSYSPLHF.

The chain employs TRBV5-1 and TRBJ2-3; 11 bases fit TRBD2. There are 16 residues in the CDR3. V was clipped by 2 bases and J by 5 bases; unmatched bases: 7. Germline V gene lookup returns CDR1 SGHRS and CDR2 YFSETQ. The CDR3 reads CASSFVTSGMGDTQYF. The CDR3 DNA is TGCGCCAGCAGCTTCGTGACTAGCGGGATGGGAGATACGCAGTATTTT.

The J gene is TRBJ2-1, the V gene TRBV24-1; TRBD1 matches at 7 bases. This CDR3 spans 14 amino acids. From germline, CDR1 is KGHDR and CDR2 SFDVKD. The V gene end was trimmed by 9 bases and the J gene end by 3 bases; junction bases not matched to a gene: 7. DNA for the CDR3: TGTGCCACCCTAGGGGGCCCGTACTACAATGAGCAGTTCTTC. Its translation: CATLGGPYYNEQFF.

The chain has TRBV6-4 and TRBJ2-2, with D perhaps TRBD2 (5 bases). The germline V and J ends were trimmed by 2 bases and 5 bases, with 9 bases remaining between them. The CDR3 consists of 14 residues. Germline V gene lookup returns CDR1 MRHNA and CDR2 SNTAGT. CDR3 amino acids: CASSDLTGTGELFF. CDR3 in DNA: TGTGCCAGCAGTGACCTTACGGGGACCGGGGAGCTGTTTTTT.

The rearrangement joins TRBV7-9 to TRBJ2-7; 9 nucleotides align to TRBD1. The CDR3 has 13 amino acids. V dropped 6 bases and J dropped 4; count of bases not matched to a gene: 4. CDR1 SEHNR and CDR2 FQNEAQ come from the germline V gene (reference sequence). The CDR3 DNA is TGTGCCAGCAGTCGGGACAGGGAGTACGAGCAGTACTTC. It encodes CASSRDREYEQYF. The full variable domain, rest sourced from reference TRBV7-9 and TRBJ2-7, is DTGVSQNPRHKITKRGQNVTFRCDPISEHNRLYWYRQTLGQGPEFLTYFQNEAQLEKSRLLSDRFSAERPKGSFSTLEIQRTEQGDSAMYLCASSRDREYEQYFGPGTRLTVT.

The chain carries TRBV28 and TRBJ2-7, with 7 bases matching TRBD1. The V and J ends lost 1 base and 1 base, in that order; junction bases with no gene match: 1. CDR1 is MDHEN and CDR2 is SYDVKM in the germline V gene. CDR3 length: 14 amino acids. CDR3 DNA: TGTGCCAGCAGTTTATACAGGGGTTCCTACGAGCAGTACTTC. Translated: CASSLYRGSYEQYF.

V is TRBV2 and J is TRBJ2-3, with TRBD2 matching over 11 bases. The V gene end was trimmed by 2 bases and the J gene end by 0 bases; junction bases not matched to a gene: 1. CDR1 is SNHLY and CDR2 is FYNNEI in the germline V gene. This CDR3 contains 16 residues. CDR3 DNA: TGTGCCAGCAGTGAACGGACTAGCGGGAGCACAGATACGCAGTATTTT. Translated: CASSERTSGSTDTQYF.

The chain carries TRBV28 and TRBJ1-5; TRBD1 might be the D (6 bases). This CDR3 spans 14 amino acids. V was cut by 6 bases and J by 7 bases, with 16 bases left in between. In germline, CDR1 is MDHEN, CDR2 SYDVKM. CDR3 in DNA: TGTGCCAGCAGCTACACAGGGCAGAGGCAGCCCCAGCATTTT. Its translation: CASSYTGQRQPQHF.

The chain is built from TRBV5-4 and TRBJ1-1; D ambiguous. V gave up 4 bases and J gave up 10 bases, with 14 bases separating them. From germline, CDR1 is SGHNT and CDR2 YYREEE (reference sequence). The CDR3 covers 12 residues. CDR3 bases: TGTGCCAGCAGCCCGCCACAAGGGAGAGCTTTCTTT. This sequence encodes CASSPPQGRAFF.

This chain links TRBV25-1 with TRBJ2-3, with D possibly TRBD2 on 7 matching bases. V lost 4 bases to trimming and J lost 0 bases, with 20 bases between them. This CDR3 is 18 amino acids long. Germline V gene lookup returns CDR1 MGHDK and CDR2 SYGVNS. CDR3 sequence: CASSGQTLGGPSTDTQYF. The CDR3 nucleotides are TGTGCCAGCAGTGGACAAACCCTGGGGGGGCCGAGCACAGATACGCAGTATTTT.

The genes are TRBV19 and TRBJ2-5; 7 bases align to TRBD1. Germline loops: CDR1 LNHDA, CDR2 SQIVND (reference sequence). The CDR3 runs to 18 residues. Trimming took 6 bases from V and 5 from J; bases not matched to a gene: 21. The CDR3 nucleotides are TGTGCCAGTAGCCTCCCCCCCGCAACCACAGGGGTTCGTGAGACCCAGTACTTC. Its translation: CASSLPPATTGVRETQYF.

CDR3 residues: CASRTDSILNYGYTF. The CDR3 DNA follows: TGTGCCAGCAGAACGGACAGTATACTAAACTATGGCTACACCTTC. The chain uses TRBV2 and TRBJ1-2; D possibly corresponds to TRBD1 (6 bases). The CDR3 spans 15 residues. Germline CDR1 is SNHLY and CDR2 is FYNNEI. The V and J ends lost 6 bases and 2 bases respectively, with 16 bases between them.

This chain links TRBV5-4 with TRBJ1-2; tentatively, D is TRBD1 (5 bases). Per germline, CDR1 SGHNT and CDR2 YYREEE (reference sequence). This CDR3 is 14 amino acids long. With 0 bases removed from V and 6 bases from J, the gap between germline ends came to 12 bases. DNA of the CDR3: TGTGCCAGCAGCTTGGCCGGGGGAATAGATGGCTACACCTTC. It translates to CASSLAGGIDGYTF.

The chain recombines TRBV19 with TRBJ1-2; D remains ambiguous. The germline V gene encodes CDR1 LNHDA and CDR2 SQIVND (reference sequence). Trimming stripped 5 bases from V and 8 bases from J, with 15 bases between. The CDR3 runs 13 residues. The CDR3 sequence is CASSVTADEGYTF. DNA of the CDR3: TGTGCCAGTAGTGTCACAGCGGATGAGGGCTACACCTTC.